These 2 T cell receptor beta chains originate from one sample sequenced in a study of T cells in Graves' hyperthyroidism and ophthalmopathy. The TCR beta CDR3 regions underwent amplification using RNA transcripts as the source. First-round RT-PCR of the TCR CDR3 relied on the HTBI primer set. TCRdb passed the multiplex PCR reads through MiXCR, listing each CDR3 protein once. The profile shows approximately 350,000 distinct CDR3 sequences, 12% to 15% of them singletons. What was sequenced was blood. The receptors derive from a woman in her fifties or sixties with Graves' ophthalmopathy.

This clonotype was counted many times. The CDR3 region has the DNA TGTGCCAGCAGCTTAACCCCCGTTAACCCCTACGAGCAGTACTTC. This translates into CASSLTPVNPYEQYF. The chain uses TRBV7-3 and TRBJ2-7; no firm D call. Germline values: CDR1 SGHTA, CDR2 FQGTGA. The length of the CDR3 is 15 residues. V gave up 0 bases and J gave up 2 bases, with 11 bases separating them.

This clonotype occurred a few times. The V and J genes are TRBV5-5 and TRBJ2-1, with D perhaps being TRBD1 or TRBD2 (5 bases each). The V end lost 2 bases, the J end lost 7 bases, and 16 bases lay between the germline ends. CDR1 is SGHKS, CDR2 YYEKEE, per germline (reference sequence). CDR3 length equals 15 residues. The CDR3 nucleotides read TGTGCCAGCAGCTTACGGGACCCATCGTTTAATGAGCAGTTCTTC. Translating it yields CASSLRDPSFNEQFF.